Shown below are 18 T cell receptor beta chains from a single sample sequenced in a study of blood T cell repertoires in COVID-19. Repertoires were generated with immunoSEQ multiplex PCR, while TCRdb's copy carries only in-frame clones and drops some. Of about 240,000 clones in the sample, less than 90% are singletons; the top ten hold 6.2%. The sequenced material came from peripheral blood. All receptors come from a man in his fifties or sixties with acute or convalescent COVID-19.

The V and J genes are TRBV15 and TRBJ2-7; a weak D match, TRBD1 (6 bases). This CDR3 is 16 amino acids long. Trimming took 4 bases from V and 7 from J, leaving 23 bases between them. The germline V gene has CDR1 LNHNV and CDR2 YYDKDF (reference sequence). The CDR3 is CATSTSRGGNLWEQYF. The CDR3 region has the DNA TGTGCCACCAGCACCTCAAGAGGGGGAAACCTCTGGGAGCAGTACTTC.

This rearrangement joins TRBV30 to TRBJ1-5; D not certain. The V end lost 4 bases, the J end lost 7 bases, and 17 bases lay between the germline ends. CDR1 and CDR2 from the germline V gene are GTSNPN and SVGIG (reference sequence). CDR3 length: 14 residues. The CDR3 DNA reads as TGTGCCTGGACTCTCCCGCTTGGAGGGCAGCCCCAGCATTTT. It encodes CAWTLPLGGQPQHF.

The chain employs TRBV10-3 and TRBJ1-6; D not resolved. Trimming removed 6 bases from V and 2 bases from J, with 8 bases in between. CDR3 length equals 14 residues. CDR1 is ENHRY, CDR2 SYGVKD, per germline. The chain's CDR3 is CAISPGAYNSPLHF. In nucleotides, the CDR3 is TGTGCCATCAGCCCCGGGGCCTATAATTCACCCCTCCACTTT.

The chain has TRBV20-1 and TRBJ1-1; the match to TRBD1 covers 7 bases. V shed 3 bases, J shed 5 bases, and the junction held 6 bases outside the gene matches. CDR3 length equals 13 residues. Germline V CDR1 and CDR2: DFQATT, SNEGSKA (reference sequence). The CDR3 bases are TGCAGTGCTAGTGCAGGGGGGTCTACTGAAGCTTTCTTT. Amino acids: CSASAGGSTEAFF.

The chain carries TRBV13 and TRBJ1-3; D is undetermined. V lost 0 bases and J lost 0, with 12 bases in between. Germline V lookup: CDR1 PRHDT, CDR2 FYEKMQ (reference sequence). The CDR3 covers 17 residues. The CDR3 protein is CASSLGRPRISGNTIYF. CDR3 DNA: TGTGCCAGCAGCTTAGGCCGGCCCAGGATCTCTGGAAACACCATATATTTT.

The rearrangement links TRBV6-5 to TRBJ2-3, with 10 bases matching TRBD1. The CDR3 runs to 14 residues. V lost 6 bases, J lost 4 bases, and 4 bases stayed unmatched. Per germline, CDR1 MNHEY and CDR2 SVGAGI. CDR3 amino acids: CASSGGTGADTQYF. In DNA, the CDR3 is TGTGCCAGCAGCGGGGGGACAGGGGCAGATACGCAGTATTTT.

The chain uses TRBV12-5 and TRBJ1-5; 8 bases map to TRBD1. Per germline, CDR1 LGHNT and CDR2 FRNRAP. J was trimmed by 4 bases and V by 0 bases; bases with no gene match: 5. The CDR3 runs to 16 residues. The chain's CDR3 is CASGLVVGQGNQPQHF. The DNA of the CDR3 is TGTGCTAGTGGTTTGGTAGTAGGACAGGGTAATCAGCCCCAGCATTTT.

V gene TRBV28 combines with J gene TRBJ2-7; TRBD2 matches 13 bases. The CDR3 is 16 residues long. J was trimmed by 0 bases and V by 8 bases; bases with no gene match: 7. Germline assignment: CDR1 MDHEN and CDR2 SYDVKM. This chain's CDR3 is CASRTSGSSRSYEQYF. The CDR3 DNA reads as TGTGCCAGCCGGACTAGCGGGAGTTCCCGCTCCTACGAGCAGTACTTC.

Notes on this clone: The identical CDR3 is also encoded by other nucleotide sequences in the sample. The chain couples TRBV6-5 to TRBJ1-2; D is perhaps TRBD1 (6 bases). Germline V gene sequence: CDR1 MNHEY, CDR2 SVGAGI. This CDR3 contains 12 residues. Trimming removed 6 bases from V and 7 bases from J, with 12 bases in between. The CDR3 here is CASRRTDGGYTF. The CDR3 DNA follows: TGTGCCAGCAGGAGGACAGACGGTGGCTACACCTTC.

The chain is built from TRBV19 and TRBJ2-7; tentative D call: TRBD2 (7 bases). Trimming pared 4 bases from V and 1 base from J, leaving 14 bases between. The CDR3 length is 15 residues. CDR1 and CDR2 from the germline V gene are LNHDA and SQIVND (reference sequence). CDR3: CASSTPGGRSYEQYF. DNA of the CDR3: TGTGCCAGTAGTACCCCCGGGGGGCGGTCCTACGAGCAGTACTTC.

The chain recombines TRBV4-1 with TRBJ2-3; D is perhaps TRBD1 (6 bases). In germline, CDR1 is MGHRA, CDR2 YSYEKL. The CDR3 is made up of 14 amino acids. Trimming stripped 6 bases from V and 1 base from J, with 11 bases between. CDR3 protein: CASSHAGGTDTQYF. Written as DNA, the CDR3 is TGCGCCAGCAGTCACGCAGGGGGCACAGATACGCAGTATTTT.

This rearrangement joins TRBV25-1 to TRBJ1-4, with no clear D. The V end was cut by 3 bases, the J end by 7 bases, with 15 bases between. The CDR3 runs to 15 residues. CDR1 MGHDK and CDR2 SYGVNS come from the germline V gene. CDR3 coding DNA: TGTGCCAGCAGTGATAGCGGGCCGAGGAGTGAAAAACTGTTTTTT. Translated, it gives CASSDSGPRSEKLFF.

The chain employs TRBV5-1 and TRBJ1-6; 10 positions match TRBD1. The V segment lost 4 bases and the J segment 10 bases; nucleotides outside the gene matches: 5. This CDR3 contains 14 residues. The germline V gene encodes CDR1 SGHRS and CDR2 YFSETQ. Here the CDR3 reads CASSPGTGESPLHF. The DNA for the CDR3 is TGCGCCAGCAGCCCCGGGACAGGGGAGTCACCCCTCCACTTT.

The chain links TRBV5-5 to TRBJ1-3; perhaps TRBD1 as D (5 bases). This CDR3 region has 15 residues. The V end lost 3 bases, the J end lost 7 bases, and 17 bases lay between the germline ends. Germline V CDR1 and CDR2: SGHKS, YYEKEE (reference sequence). CDR3 amino acids: CASSYYTRGSNTIYF. CDR3 in DNA: TGTGCCAGCAGCTACTATACACGGGGGTCGAACACCATATATTTT.

The rearrangement joins TRBV4-2 to TRBJ2-3, with a tentative D call TRBD1 (5 bases). V was clipped by 0 bases and J by 6 bases, with 19 bases between them. This CDR3 comprises 17 residues. The germline gives CDR1 LGHNA, CDR2 YNFKEQ. This CDR3 is CASSQDRGSLPGDTQYF. CDR3 nucleotides: TGTGCCAGCAGCCAAGATAGGGGCAGCCTCCCCGGGGATACGCAGTATTTT.

CDR3 sequence: CASSLAGGNSGNTIYF. CDR3 in DNA: TGTGCCAGCAGCTTGGCCGGCGGAAACTCTGGAAACACCATATATTTT. The rearrangement links TRBV5-4 to TRBJ1-3; D gene unclear. Trimming stripped 0 bases from V and 0 bases from J, with 10 bases between. The CDR3 is 16 residues long. The germline gives CDR1 SGHNT, CDR2 YYREEE (reference sequence).

The chain has TRBV6-5 and TRBJ2-2; no reliable D call. CDR1 and CDR2 from the germline V gene are MNHEY and SVGAGI. The length of the CDR3 is 13 residues. V lost 6 bases and J 6 bases, leaving 11 bases between the germline ends. The CDR3 coding sequence is TGTGCCAGCAGCCCATACAGACCCGGGGAGCTGTTTTTT. This sequence encodes CASSPYRPGELFF.

This chain joins TRBV20-1 and TRBJ1-2, with 8 bases identical to TRBD1. Unmatched junction bases numbered 6, after V lost 8 bases and J lost 7 bases. The CDR3 contains 11 residues. Germline CDR1 is DFQATT and CDR2 is SNEGSKA (reference sequence). The CDR3 DNA sequence: TGCAGTCCAGAGGACAGGGTTGGCTACACCTTC. Protein sequence: CSPEDRVGYTF.